The next 15 T cell receptor beta chains were all read from a single sample in a study of shared clonotypes between healthy human individuals. The assay was immunoSEQ multiplex PCR, and TCRdb's table has in-frame clones only and misses some. The table records over 2,000,000 clones, just under 95% of them present only once. CD8 cells classed as naive were CD45RO-negative and positively selected for CCR7, excluding terminally differentiated effector memory CD45RA+ cells. The sample comprised naive CD8+ T cells from PBMCs. These receptors were obtained from a man between 18 and 29 years old in good health. Some clones in this sample may be carry-over from other donors' samples.

The chain joins TRBV28 to TRBJ2-3; tentatively, D is TRBD2 (6 bases). Germline CDR1 MDHEN, CDR2 SYDVKM. CDR3 size: 14 residues. The V and J ends lost 2 bases and 1 base respectively, with 7 bases between them. CDR3 DNA: TGTGCCAGCAGTTTAAGCGGGCGCACAGATACGCAGTATTTT. Amino acid sequence: CASSLSGRTDTQYF.

This clone was recorded only once. J is TRBJ2-6 and V is TRBV7-9, with no clear D. The CDR3 runs 18 residues. V lost 3 bases and J lost 0, with 15 bases in between. The germline V gene has CDR1 SEHNR and CDR2 FQNEAQ (reference sequence). This CDR3 is CASSFNGLISSGANVLTF. The CDR3 nucleotides read TGTGCCAGCAGCTTTAATGGATTGATCTCCTCTGGGGCCAACGTCCTGACTTTC. Full variable domain (remainder filled in from reference TRBV7-9 and TRBJ2-6): DTGVSQNPRHKITKRGQNVTFRCDPISEHNRLYWYRQTLGQGPEFLTYFQNEAQLEKSRLLSDRFSAERPKGSFSTLEIQRTEQGDSAMYLCASSFNGLISSGANVLTFGAGSRLTVL.

This clone was recorded once. The gene calls are TRBV15 and TRBJ2-5, with 10 bases aligning to TRBD2. Trimming cost V 3 bases and J 4 bases; bases outside gene matches: 5. Germline V CDR1 and CDR2: LNHNV, YYDKDF (reference sequence). This CDR3 region has 15 residues. In DNA form, the CDR3 reads TGTGCCACCAGCAGCGGGACTAGCGTCGGAGAGACCCAGTACTTC. Its protein is CATSSGTSVGETQYF. Variable domain in full (rest from reference TRBV15 and TRBJ2-5): DAMVIQNPRYQVTQFGKPVTLSCSQTLNHNVMYWYQQKSSQAPKLLFHYYDKDFNNEADTPDNFQSRRPNTSFCFLDIRSPGLGDTAMYLCATSSGTSVGETQYFGPGTRLLVL.

This chain uses TRBV13 with TRBJ1-1; D call uncertain. Trimming shortened V by 5 bases and J by 1 base, and 5 bases separated the two germline ends. CDR1 is PRHDT and CDR2 is FYEKMQ in the germline V gene (reference sequence). This CDR3 is 12 amino acids long. CDR3 bases: TGTGCCAGCAGCAAGCGGAACACTGAAGCTTTCTTT. Its translation is CASSKRNTEAFF. Combining the CDR3 with reference TRBV13 and TRBJ1-1 gives the whole variable domain AAGVIQSPRHLIKEKRETATLKCYPIPRHDTVYWYQQGPGQDPQFLISFYEKMQSDKGSIPDRFSAQQFSDYHSELNMSSLELGDSALYFCASSKRNTEAFFGQGTRLTVV.

The chain links TRBV9 to TRBJ2-2; 8 bases are a match to TRBD2. V lost 0 bases to trimming and J lost 2 bases; unmatched junction nucleotides: 3. This CDR3 spans 16 amino acids. CDR1 is SGDLS, CDR2 YYNGEE, per germline. CDR3 DNA sequence: TGTGCCAGCAGCGTAGAGGTAGCGGGAAACACCGGGGAGCTGTTTTTT. The encoded protein is CASSVEVAGNTGELFF.

The V and J genes are TRBV10-3 and TRBJ2-7; TRBD2 matches 12 bases. Germline-derived CDR1 and CDR2 are ENHRY and SYGVKD. This CDR3 spans 19 amino acids. Trimming removed 0 bases from V and 5 bases from J; junction bases left unmatched: 14. DNA of the CDR3: TGTGCCATCAGTGAGTCGACAGGACCACGACTAGCGGGAGCACACGAGCAGTACTTC. This encodes CAISESTGPRLAGAHEQYF.

The genes are TRBV5-5 and TRBJ2-5; no firm D call. This CDR3 is 13 amino acids long. Germline V gene sequence: CDR1 SGHKS, CDR2 YYEKEE (reference sequence). Trimming stripped 1 base from V and 1 base from J, with 5 bases between. CDR3 amino acids: CASSLTSQETQYF. The DNA for the CDR3 is TGTGCCAGCAGCTTGACCAGCCAAGAGACCCAGTACTTC.

V and J are TRBV29-1 and TRBJ2-2, with TRBD2 matching over 15 bases. With 6 bases clipped from V and 4 bases from J, the junction kept 12 bases outside the gene matches. CDR3 length: 18 residues. Germline lookup yields CDR1 SQVTM and CDR2 ANQGSEA. The CDR3 DNA reads as TGCAGCGTCCTGGGACTAGCGGGAGGCCCTGGGGGCACCGGGGAGCTGTTTTTT. Translation gives CSVLGLAGGPGGTGELFF.

The chain couples TRBV29-1 to TRBJ2-5; the D gene could be TRBD1 or TRBD2 (5 bases each). Trimming took off 6 bases at V and 0 bases at J, with 14 bases between the two ends. The CDR3 runs 14 residues. CDR1 is SQVTM, CDR2 ANQGSEA, per germline. The chain's CDR3 is CSVDGAVNQETQYF. DNA of the CDR3: TGCAGCGTGGACGGGGCCGTTAACCAAGAGACCCAGTACTTC.

CDR3 amino acids: CASSTSHNEQFF. CDR3 DNA sequence: TGTGCCAGCAGCACTTCTCACAATGAGCAGTTCTTC. The chain links TRBV27 to TRBJ2-1; no clear D gene. The V end lost 6 bases, the J end lost 5 bases, and 8 bases lay between the germline ends. The germline V gene has CDR1 MNHEY and CDR2 SMNVEV (reference sequence). The CDR3 is 12 amino acids.

The chain joins TRBV27 to TRBJ1-1; the D gene is possibly TRBD1 (5 bases). The germline gives CDR1 MNHEY, CDR2 SMNVEV (reference sequence). The CDR3 is 15 residues long. The V end was cut by 2 bases, the J end by 3 bases, with 13 bases between. The CDR3 spells CASSLNRGFYTEAFF. The DNA of the CDR3 is TGTGCCAGCAGTTTAAATAGGGGATTCTACACTGAAGCTTTCTTT.

This clone was detected once. CDR3 in DNA: TGTGCCAGCAGTCTTCTCCCGGGACAGGGATGGTCTCAGCCCCAGCATTTT. Protein sequence: CASSLLPGQGWSQPQHF. This rearrangement joins TRBV28 to TRBJ1-5; 9 bases agree with TRBD1. The trim removed 5 bases at V and 6 bases at J, leaving 14 bases unmatched. Germline V CDR1 and CDR2: MDHEN, SYDVKM. The CDR3 is 17 residues long.

The gene calls are TRBV5-1 and TRBJ2-7; 9 bases map to TRBD1. The germline V gene has CDR1 SGHRS and CDR2 YFSETQ. CDR3 size: 15 residues. Trimming at V came to 4 bases and at J to 2 bases, leaving 7 bases not matched to a gene. CDR3 DNA: TGCGCCAGCAGCCAACGGGACAGGGTGCCCTACGAGCAGTACTTC. Encoded protein: CASSQRDRVPYEQYF.

This rearrangement joins TRBV28 to TRBJ2-2; 15 positions match TRBD2. V dropped 4 bases and J dropped 5; count of bases not matched to a gene: 26. The CDR3 is 24 residues long. Per the germline V gene, CDR1 is MDHEN and CDR2 is SYDVKM. CDR3 in DNA: TGTGCCAGCAGTTCCTCCTGGGTAACTCCGGACAGGGGACTAGCGGGAGGAAAAACCGGGGAGCTGTTTTTT. This gives the protein CASSSSWVTPDRGLAGGKTGELFF.

The V and J genes are TRBV6-5 and TRBJ2-1; a possible D gene is TRBD1 (6 bases). This CDR3 contains 13 residues. Between the trimmed V and J ends, which lost 6 bases and 7 bases, there was a span of 13 bases. Germline CDR1 is MNHEY and CDR2 is SVGAGI. The chain's CDR3 is CASSNQGLNEQFF. In nucleotides, the CDR3 is TGTGCCAGCAGCAATCAGGGGCTGAATGAGCAGTTCTTC.